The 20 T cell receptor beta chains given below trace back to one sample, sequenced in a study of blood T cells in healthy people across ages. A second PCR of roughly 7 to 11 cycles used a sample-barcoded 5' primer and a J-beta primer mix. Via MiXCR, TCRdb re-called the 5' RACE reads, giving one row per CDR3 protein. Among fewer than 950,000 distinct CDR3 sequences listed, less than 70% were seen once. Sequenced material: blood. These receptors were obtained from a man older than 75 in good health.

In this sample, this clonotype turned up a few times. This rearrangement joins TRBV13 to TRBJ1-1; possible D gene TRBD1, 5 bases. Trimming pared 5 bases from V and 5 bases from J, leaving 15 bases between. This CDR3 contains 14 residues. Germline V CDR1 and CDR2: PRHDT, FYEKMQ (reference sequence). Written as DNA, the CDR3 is TGTGCCAGCAGCCCCTTCAGGGTCGGTACTGAAGCTTTCTTT. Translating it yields CASSPFRVGTEAFF.

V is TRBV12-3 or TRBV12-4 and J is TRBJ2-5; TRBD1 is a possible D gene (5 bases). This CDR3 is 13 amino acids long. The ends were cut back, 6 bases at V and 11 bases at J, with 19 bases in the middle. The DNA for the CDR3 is TGTGCCAGCAGGACAGATAGGTACAATGAGCAGTACTTC. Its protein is CASRTDRYNEQYF.

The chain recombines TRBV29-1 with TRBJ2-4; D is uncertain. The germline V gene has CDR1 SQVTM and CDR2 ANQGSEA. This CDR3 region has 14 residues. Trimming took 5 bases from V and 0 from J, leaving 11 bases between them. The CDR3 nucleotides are TGCAGCGTTCGGACCGGGTTAGCCAAAAACATTCAGTACTTC. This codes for CSVRTGLAKNIQYF.

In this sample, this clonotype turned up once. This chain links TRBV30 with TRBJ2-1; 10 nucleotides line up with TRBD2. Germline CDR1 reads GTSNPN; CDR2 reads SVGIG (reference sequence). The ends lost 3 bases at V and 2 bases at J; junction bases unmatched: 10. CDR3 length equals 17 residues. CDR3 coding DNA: TGTGCCTGGAGAGTTTCGATCACTAGCGGGACCTACAATGAGCAGTTCTTC. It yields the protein CAWRVSITSGTYNEQFF.

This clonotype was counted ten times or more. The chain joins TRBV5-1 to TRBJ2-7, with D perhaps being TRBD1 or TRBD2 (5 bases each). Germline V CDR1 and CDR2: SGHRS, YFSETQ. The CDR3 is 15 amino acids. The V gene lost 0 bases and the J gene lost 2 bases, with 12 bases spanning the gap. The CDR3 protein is CASSLVGTGPYEQYF. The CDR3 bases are TGCGCCAGCAGCTTGGTCGGGACGGGACCCTACGAGCAGTACTTC.

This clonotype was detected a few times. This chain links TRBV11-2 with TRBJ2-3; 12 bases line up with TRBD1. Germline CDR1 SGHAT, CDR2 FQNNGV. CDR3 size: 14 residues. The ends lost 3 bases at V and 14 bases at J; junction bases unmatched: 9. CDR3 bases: TGTGCCAGCAGCTTTGGGACAGGGGGCAGATACGCGTATTTT. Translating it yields CASSFGTGGRYAYF.

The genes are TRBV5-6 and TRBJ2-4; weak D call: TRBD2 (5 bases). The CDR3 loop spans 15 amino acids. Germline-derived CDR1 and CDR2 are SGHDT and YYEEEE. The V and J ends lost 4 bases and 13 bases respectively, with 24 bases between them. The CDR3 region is CASSLRGLTVIEQYF. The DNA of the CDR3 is TGTGCCAGCAGCCTCCGAGGACTCACTGTGATAGAGCAGTACTTC.

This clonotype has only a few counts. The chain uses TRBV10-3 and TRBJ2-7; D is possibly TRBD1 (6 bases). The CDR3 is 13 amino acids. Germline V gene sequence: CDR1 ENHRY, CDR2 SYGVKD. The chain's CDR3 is CASGWDTSYEQYF. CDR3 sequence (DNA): TGTGCGTCCGGTTGGGACACCTCCTACGAGCAGTACTTC.

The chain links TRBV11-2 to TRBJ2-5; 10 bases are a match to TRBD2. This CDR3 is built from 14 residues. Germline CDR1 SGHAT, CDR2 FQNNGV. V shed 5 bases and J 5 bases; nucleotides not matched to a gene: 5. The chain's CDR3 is CASSPSGSRETQYF. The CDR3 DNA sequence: TGTGCCAGCAGCCCTAGCGGGAGTAGGGAGACCCAGTACTTC.

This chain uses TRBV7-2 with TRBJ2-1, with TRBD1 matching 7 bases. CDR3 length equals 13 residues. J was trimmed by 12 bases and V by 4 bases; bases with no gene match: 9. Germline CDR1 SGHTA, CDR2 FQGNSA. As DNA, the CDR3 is TGTGCCAGCAGCTCCGCGGGCACAGGGGTGCAGTTCTTC. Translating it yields CASSSAGTGVQFF.

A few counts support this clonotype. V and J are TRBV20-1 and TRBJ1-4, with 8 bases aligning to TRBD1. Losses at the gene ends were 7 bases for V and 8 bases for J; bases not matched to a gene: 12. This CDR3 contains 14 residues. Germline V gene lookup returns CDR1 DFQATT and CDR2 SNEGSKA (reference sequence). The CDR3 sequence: CSVRLRGRLEKLFF. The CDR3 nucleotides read TGCAGTGTCCGACTCAGGGGGCGATTAGAAAAACTGTTTTTT.

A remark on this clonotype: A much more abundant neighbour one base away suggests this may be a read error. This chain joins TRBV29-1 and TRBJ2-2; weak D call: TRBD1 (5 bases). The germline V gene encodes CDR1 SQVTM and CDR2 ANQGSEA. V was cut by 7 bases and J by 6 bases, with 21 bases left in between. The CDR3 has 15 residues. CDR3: CSAESDAGLAGELFF. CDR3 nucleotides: TGCAGCGCGGAGAGTGATGCAGGGCTAGCCGGGGAGCTGTTTTTT.

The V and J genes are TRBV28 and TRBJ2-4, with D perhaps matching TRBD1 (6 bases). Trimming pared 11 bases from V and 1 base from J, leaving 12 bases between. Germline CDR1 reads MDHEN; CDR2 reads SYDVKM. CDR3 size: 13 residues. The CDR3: CASQGSAKNIQYF. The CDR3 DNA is TGTGCCTCGCAGGGGTCGGCCAAAAACATTCAGTACTTC.

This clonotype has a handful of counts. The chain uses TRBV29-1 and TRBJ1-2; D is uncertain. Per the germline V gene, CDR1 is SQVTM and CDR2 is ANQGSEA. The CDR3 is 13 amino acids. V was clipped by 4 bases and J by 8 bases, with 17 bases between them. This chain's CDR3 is CSVGLEGTIGYTF. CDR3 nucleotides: TGCAGCGTTGGCCTTGAAGGTACTATCGGCTACACCTTC.

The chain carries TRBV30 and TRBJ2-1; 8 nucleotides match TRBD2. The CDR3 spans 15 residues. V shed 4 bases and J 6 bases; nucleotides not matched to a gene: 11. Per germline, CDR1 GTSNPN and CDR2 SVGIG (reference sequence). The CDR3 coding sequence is TGTGCCTGGAAGATGAGCGGGAGTTGGGGCAATGAGCAGTTCTTC. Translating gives CAWKMSGSWGNEQFF. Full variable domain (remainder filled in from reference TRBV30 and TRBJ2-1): SQTIHQWPATLVQPVGSPLSLECTVEGTSNPNLYWYRQAAGRGLQLLFYSVGIGQISSEVPQNLSASRPQDRQFILSSKKLLLSDSGFYLCAWKMSGSWGNEQFFGPGTRLTVL.

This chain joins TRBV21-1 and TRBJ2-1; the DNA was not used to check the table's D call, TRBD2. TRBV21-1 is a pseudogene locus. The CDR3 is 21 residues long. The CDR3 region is CASSETEASGSAQCVYNEQFF. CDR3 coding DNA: TGTGCCAGCAGCGAGACTGAGGCCAGCGGGAGTGCGCAGTGTGTCTACAATGAGCAGTTCTTC.

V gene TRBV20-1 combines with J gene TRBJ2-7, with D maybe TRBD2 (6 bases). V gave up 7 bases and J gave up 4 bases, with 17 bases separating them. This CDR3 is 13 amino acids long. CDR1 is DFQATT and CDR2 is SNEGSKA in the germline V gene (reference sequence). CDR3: CSVRDSGLYEQYF. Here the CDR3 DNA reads TGCAGTGTTAGGGACTCCGGCCTTTACGAGCAGTACTTC.

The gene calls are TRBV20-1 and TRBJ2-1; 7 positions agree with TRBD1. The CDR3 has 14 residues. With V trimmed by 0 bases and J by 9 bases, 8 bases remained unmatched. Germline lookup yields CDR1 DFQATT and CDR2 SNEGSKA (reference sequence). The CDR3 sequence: CSARDAGQVVEQFF. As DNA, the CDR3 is TGCAGTGCTAGAGATGCCGGACAGGTTGTTGAGCAGTTCTTC.

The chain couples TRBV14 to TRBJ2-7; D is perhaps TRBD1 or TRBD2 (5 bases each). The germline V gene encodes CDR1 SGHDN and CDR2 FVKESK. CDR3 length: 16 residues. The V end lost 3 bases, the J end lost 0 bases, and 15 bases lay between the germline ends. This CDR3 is CASSHVRDGFSYEQYF. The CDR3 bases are TGTGCCAGCAGCCACGTCCGGGACGGTTTCTCCTACGAGCAGTACTTC.

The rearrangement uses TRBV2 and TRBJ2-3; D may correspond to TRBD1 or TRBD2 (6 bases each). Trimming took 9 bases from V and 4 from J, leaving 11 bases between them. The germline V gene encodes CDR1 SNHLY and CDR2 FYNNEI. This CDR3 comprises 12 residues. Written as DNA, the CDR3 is TGTGCCAGAGGGGGGTTAGCAGATACGCAGTATTTT. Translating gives CARGGLADTQYF.